Only one count was recorded for the clone carrying this T cell receptor (beta chain). Using immunoSEQ multiplex PCR, the repertoire was profiled, and TCRdb retains in-frame clones only, with some absent. Among fewer than 25,000 clones listed, 70% to 90% were seen once. Treatment denoted: preoperative locoregional IRX-2 cytokine immunotherapy. Preoperative locoregional IRX-2 cytokine immunotherapy was tested in the phase Ib source study. The CDR3 contains 15 residues. The V gene lost 3 bases and the J gene lost 3 bases, with 13 bases spanning the gap. The V gene's germline CDR1 is PRHDT and CDR2 FYEKMQ (reference sequence). These data are taken from a study of preoperative IRX-2 immunotherapy in early breast cancer.

The sequence was collected from a human donor with breast cancer. The starting material was tumor tissue, obtained after IRX-2 immunotherapy. The V and J genes are TRBV13 and TRBJ2-3; D not resolved. This CDR3 is CASSFRAMATDTQYF. CDR3 bases: TGTGCCAGCAGCTTTCGGGCCATGGCGACAGATACGCAGTATTTT.